The 5 T cell receptor beta chains in this list originate from one sample, sequenced in a study of Ad26.COV2.S vaccination and SARS-CoV-2 variants. The repertoire was sequenced with immunoSEQ multiplex PCR; TCRdb's copy has only in-frame clones and lacks some. The data show hundreds of thousands of clones, roughly nine tenths seen once. Stated treatment: roughly 20 received Ad26.COV2.S at low or high dose, single or two shots; 5 received placebo; per-sample allocation not given. The samples were gathered on day 63 after the first injection of vaccine or placebo. The specimen was peripheral blood, collected in a trial of Ad26.COV2.S vaccine versus placebo. Receptors originate from a person aged 18-60 years who received the Ad26.COV2.S COVID-19 vaccine or a placebo.

J is TRBJ1-1 and V is TRBV5-8; possible D gene TRBD1, 5 bases. V lost 4 bases and J 2 bases, leaving 12 bases between the germline ends. The length of the CDR3 is 14 residues. CDR1 SGHTS and CDR2 YDEGEE come from the germline V gene. The CDR3 loop is CASSMDTLNTEAFF. CDR3 nucleotides: TGTGCCAGCAGCATGGACACCCTAAACACTGAAGCTTTCTTT.

A few counts support this clone. The chain is built from TRBV30 and TRBJ2-3, with TRBD1 matching 7 bases. The CDR3 spans 12 residues. V lost 2 bases, J lost 4 bases, and 0 bases stayed unmatched. Germline CDR1 and CDR2: GTSNPN and SVGIG (reference sequence). The CDR3 here is CAWSTGADTQYF. As DNA, the CDR3 is TGTGCCTGGAGTACAGGGGCAGATACGCAGTATTTT.

The chain uses TRBV7-2 and TRBJ2-3; 7 positions agree with TRBD1. V lost 4 bases, J lost 6 bases, and 16 bases stayed unmatched. The CDR3 is made up of 17 amino acids. Germline V gene data show CDR1 as SGHTA and CDR2 as FQGNSA. The CDR3 protein is CASSSNKGAWGTDTQYF. The DNA for the CDR3 is TGTGCCAGCAGCTCAAACAAGGGGGCATGGGGGACCGATACGCAGTATTTT.

The chain is built from TRBV11-3 and TRBJ2-2; D remains ambiguous. V was clipped by 4 bases and J by 0 bases, with 3 bases between them. This CDR3 has 13 residues. The V gene's germline CDR1 is SGHNT and CDR2 YENEEA. CDR3 DNA: TGTGCCAGCAGCTCGACGAACACCGGGGAGCTGTTTTTT. Protein product: CASSSTNTGELFF.

This rearrangement joins TRBV7-3 to TRBJ2-5; TRBD2 is a possible D gene (6 bases). The CDR3 spans 13 residues. Germline CDR1 and CDR2: SGHTA and FQGTGA. V was trimmed by 6 bases and J by 1 base, leaving 9 bases between them. CDR3 sequence: CASSYSGQETQYF. Written as DNA, the CDR3 is TGTGCCAGCAGTTATAGCGGCCAAGAGACCCAGTACTTC.